This T cell receptor beta chain stems from a study of glioma-infiltrating T cells after dendritic cell vaccination. Study-wide background: Dendritic cells derived from monocytes and pulsed with autologous tumor lysate formed the vaccine. Whole-study results and caveats: No direct clonality-survival link was found; a diverse polyclonal response may matter.

Using immunoSEQ multiplex PCR, the repertoire was profiled, and TCRdb retains in-frame clones only, with some absent. The sample yields tens of thousands of clones, more than 75% seen once. Isocitrate dehydrogenase mutation was absent in all glioblastoma patients. This CDR3 is 15 amino acids long. V lost 4 bases to trimming and J lost 8 bases; unmatched junction nucleotides: 7. Germline V lookup: CDR1 SGHVS, CDR2 FNYEAQ. About this clone itself: Its cognate antigen is unknown.

The chain is built from TRBV7-6 and TRBJ1-6; 8 bases align to TRBD1. The material sequenced was blood, taken before dendritic cell vaccination. This sequence was found in a human donor with glioblastoma. CDR3 protein: CASSSGTGTYSPLHF. The CDR3 DNA reads as TGTGCCAGCAGCTCGGGGACAGGTACCTATTCACCCCTCCACTTT.